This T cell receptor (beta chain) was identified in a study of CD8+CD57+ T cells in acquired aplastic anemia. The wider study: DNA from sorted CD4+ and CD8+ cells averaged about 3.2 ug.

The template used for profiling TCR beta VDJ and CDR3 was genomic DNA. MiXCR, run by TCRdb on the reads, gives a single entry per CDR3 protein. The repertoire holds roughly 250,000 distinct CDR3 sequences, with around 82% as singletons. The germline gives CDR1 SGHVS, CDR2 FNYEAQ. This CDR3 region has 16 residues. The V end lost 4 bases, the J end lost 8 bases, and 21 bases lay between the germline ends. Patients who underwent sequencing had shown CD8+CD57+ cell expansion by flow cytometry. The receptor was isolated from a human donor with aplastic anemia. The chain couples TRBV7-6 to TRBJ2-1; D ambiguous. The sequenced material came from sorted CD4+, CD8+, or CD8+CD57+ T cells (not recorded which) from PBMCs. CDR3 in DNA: TGTGCCAGCAGCTCGCAAAGATTAGTGGCGAGCGATGAGCAGTTCTTC. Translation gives CASSSQRLVASDEQFF. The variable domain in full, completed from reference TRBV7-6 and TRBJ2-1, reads GAGVSQSPRYKVTKRGQDVALRCDPISGHVSLYWYRQALGQGPEFLTYFNYEAQQDKSGLPNDRFSAERPEGSISTLTIQRTEQRDSAMYRCASSSQRLVASDEQFFGPGTRLTVL.